The rows below give T cell receptor beta chains drawn from one sample of a study of preoperative IRX-2 immunotherapy in early breast cancer. Some clones are missing from TCRdb's copy, which holds only in-frame ones; the method was immunoSEQ multiplex PCR. The table has fewer than 25,000 clones, roughly 90% seen once. Sequencing used tumor tissue, obtained after IRX-2 immunotherapy. The receptors were gathered from a human donor with breast cancer. Each CDR3 is given with its conserved first and last residue. The order of the fields is CDR3 protein, V gene.

CDR3aa: CASSGGSYYSGANVLTF; v_gene: TRBV2
CDR3aa: CASSESLTGIDNGYTF; v_gene: TRBV2
CDR3aa: CASSYYRGAREQYF; v_gene: TRBV11-3
CDR3aa: CASSLGQGFRSEKLFF; v_gene: TRBV5-6
CDR3aa: CAWSRTEWRAFF; v_gene: TRBV30
CDR3aa: CAISETGPTTEAFF; v_gene: TRBV10-3
CDR3aa: CASSARGPNSPLHF; v_gene: TRBV7-2
CDR3aa: CASSADGDQGKPQHF; v_gene: TRBV9
CDR3aa: CASRGSTDTQYF; v_gene: TRBV10-2
CDR3aa: CAIRPGLAGYEQFF; v_gene: TRBV10-3
CDR3aa: CASSSTGGNQPQHF; v_gene: TRBV6-6
CDR3aa: CASSLDRRDTEAFF; v_gene: TRBV5-1
CDR3aa: CSVEEGVALHF; v_gene: TRBV29-1
CDR3aa: CASSPQGFSGNTIYF; v_gene: TRBV27
CDR3aa: CASSSGQGAWTGELFF; v_gene: TRBV7-6
CDR3aa: CASSEDRRTQYF; v_gene: TRBV6-1
CDR3aa: CASSLGTVTNQPQHF; v_gene: TRBV5-1
CDR3aa: CASKPGNANYEQYF; v_gene: TRBV6-1
CDR3aa: CAISEGGGRNTEAFF; v_gene: TRBV10-3
CDR3aa: CASSADRGVNIQYF; v_gene: TRBV6-1